This TCR beta chain was retrieved from a study of blood T cell repertoires in COVID-19. Looking at the study overall: Sites in the United States, Italy and Spain provided acute and convalescent COVID-19 samples.

Using immunoSEQ multiplex PCR, the repertoire was profiled, and TCRdb retains in-frame clones only, with some absent. Of more than 200,000 clones in the sample, around 80% are singletons; the top ten hold under 2%. The CDR3 has 14 amino acids. CDR1 is KGHSH, CDR2 LQKENI, per germline. Trimming removed 4 bases at V and 7 bases at J, with 14 bases between. Everyone who took part was roughly 18 to 100 years old, and they came from fewer than 25 US areas. Clinical history as reported by participants underpinned cohort assignment. All recovered Cohort 3 donors got two negative PCRs, got clearance, or saw symptom resolution.

This rearrangement joins TRBV18 to TRBJ1-5; D is ambiguous. The origin of this receptor is a man in his 60s who had recovered from COVID-19. The material sequenced was PBMCs or T cells enriched from blood (not recorded which). CDR3 residues: CASSLGDVFQPQHF. CDR3 nucleotide sequence: TGTGCCAGCTCACTCGGAGACGTGTTCCAGCCCCAGCATTTT.